Presented here are 27 T cell receptor beta chains from one specimen sequenced in a study of vaccination effects on CD4 cells after COVID-19. The data were produced by immunoSEQ multiplex PCR, yet TCRdb's version contains in-frame clones alone and is incomplete. The sample includes about 45,000 clones, 60% to 75% of them seen just once. Their specific antigens are unknown. With roughly 10 days of culture completed, CD4+ T cells were isolated. Participants completed two doses of the BNT162b2 or mRNA-1273 vaccine. Sequenced here: CD4+ T cells from PBMCs cultured without peptide, sampled after COVID-19 vaccination. Every receptor here comes from a human donor who received a COVID-19 vaccine.

The chain recombines TRBV11-2 with TRBJ2-5, with D perhaps TRBD1 (6 bases). V was shortened by 5 bases and J by 1 base, with 11 bases between the two germline ends. Germline assignment: CDR1 SGHAT and CDR2 FQNNGV. This CDR3 has 14 residues. CDR3 protein: CASSPMTGQETQYF. The CDR3 DNA is TGTGCCAGCAGCCCAATGACAGGCCAAGAGACCCAGTACTTC.

The CDR3 DNA is TGTGCCAGCAGCCCCCCTCGGGGGCCCAGCTACGAGCAGTACTTC. Protein sequence: CASSPPRGPSYEQYF. The V gene is TRBV5-6, the J gene TRBJ2-7; D assignment may be TRBD1 or TRBD2 (6 bases each). CDR3 length equals 15 residues. With 4 bases removed from V and 3 bases from J, the gap between germline ends came to 17 bases. CDR1 and CDR2 from the germline V gene are SGHDT and YYEEEE. The complete variable domain, with remaining parts taken from reference TRBV5-6 and TRBJ2-7, reads DAGVTQSPTHLIKTRGQQVTLRCSPKSGHDTVSWYQQALGQGPQFIFQYYEEEERQRGNFPDRFSGHQFPNYSSELNVNALLLGDSALYLCASSPPRGPSYEQYFGPGTRLTVT.

This chain uses TRBV5-1 with TRBJ1-6; 7 bases match TRBD1. Germline V CDR1 and CDR2: SGHRS, YFSETQ. There are 15 residues in the CDR3. Trimming at V came to 0 bases and at J to 8 bases, leaving 5 bases not matched to a gene. In DNA form, the CDR3 reads TGCGCCAGCAGCTTGGGTTCCCAGGGGGATTCACCCCTCCACTTT. Translated, it gives CASSLGSQGDSPLHF.

The J gene is TRBJ2-1, the V gene TRBV20-1; the match to TRBD2 covers 7 bases. With V trimmed by 3 bases and J by 2 bases, 7 bases remained unmatched. CDR3 length: 15 residues. Germline lookup yields CDR1 DFQATT and CDR2 SNEGSKA (reference sequence). For the CDR3, the DNA is TGCAGTGCTAGTAGGGCGGGAGACCCCTACAATGAGCAGTTCTTC. It translates to CSASRAGDPYNEQFF.

The J gene is TRBJ2-3, the V gene TRBV6-2 or TRBV6-3, with 7 bases lining up with TRBD2. The germline V gene has CDR1 MNHEY and CDR2 SVGEGT. The junction had 15 bases not matched to a gene; V was cut back by 4 bases and J by 2 bases. This CDR3 is 18 amino acids long. CDR3 sequence (DNA): TGTGCCAGCAGTTTCGATACGGAGCGGGACCCAACCACAGATACGCAGTATTTT. Translating gives CASSFDTERDPTTDTQYF.

Only a few counts were recorded for this clone. The chain uses TRBV9 and TRBJ2-5, with D tentatively TRBD2 (6 bases). The V gene's germline CDR1 is SGDLS and CDR2 YYNGEE. This CDR3 has 13 residues. V was cut by 3 bases and J by 2 bases, with 8 bases left in between. As DNA, the CDR3 is TGTGCCAGCAGCGGGAGGGATCAAGAGACCCAGTACTTC. Its translation: CASSGRDQETQYF.

The chain has TRBV6-5 and TRBJ2-1; D is tentatively TRBD1 or TRBD2 (5 bases each). Germline CDR1 reads MNHEY; CDR2 reads SVGAGI. The V end lost 4 bases, the J end lost 7 bases, and 11 bases lay between the germline ends. There are 13 residues in the CDR3. In DNA form, the CDR3 reads TGTGCCAGCAGTTTGGGGGTGTGGAATGAGCAGTTCTTC. Encoded protein: CASSLGVWNEQFF.

This rearrangement joins TRBV4-2 to TRBJ2-7, with D tentatively TRBD2 (6 bases). The ends were cut back, 3 bases at V and 4 bases at J, with 25 bases in the middle. The CDR3 sequence is 18 residues long. The germline V gene encodes CDR1 LGHNA and CDR2 YNFKEQ. The CDR3 DNA sequence: TGTGCCAGCAGCCAGCTGATAGCGGTGGCTGGCGCCATTTACGAGCAGTACTTC. The encoded protein is CASSQLIAVAGAIYEQYF.

The chain joins TRBV10-1 to TRBJ1-6; D is undetermined. Germline loops: CDR1 WNHNN, CDR2 SYGVQD (reference sequence). The V end was cut by 10 bases, the J end by 9 bases, with 13 bases between. This CDR3 region has 12 residues. The CDR3 nucleotides read TGCGCCACCAGCAGCGAGTTTTCACCCCTCCACTTT. Protein sequence: CATSSEFSPLHF.

This clone has just a few counts. V and J are TRBV6-5 and TRBJ1-1; D perhaps matches TRBD1 (6 bases). The CDR3 extends over 13 amino acids. CDR1 is MNHEY, CDR2 SVGAGI, per germline. V was shortened by 5 bases and J by 4 bases, with 11 bases between the two germline ends. CDR3 DNA: TGTGCCAGCAGTCCCAGGGGAGCCACTGAAGCTTTCTTT. It codes for CASSPRGATEAFF.

This chain connects TRBV7-7 to TRBJ1-3; D is perhaps TRBD1 (5 bases). The CDR3 has 15 amino acids. The V and J ends lost 5 bases and 0 bases respectively, with 11 bases between them. Germline V gene lookup returns CDR1 SSHAT and CDR2 FNYEAQ (reference sequence). CDR3 sequence reads: CASSLTALSGNTIYF. CDR3 DNA sequence: TGTGCCAGCAGCCTGACAGCCCTCTCTGGAAACACCATATATTTT.

This chain joins TRBV7-8 and TRBJ1-6; tentatively, D is TRBD1 (6 bases). V lost 1 base, J lost 5 bases, and 12 bases lay in between. Looked up from germline, CDR1 is SGHVS and CDR2 is FQNEAQ. There are 16 residues in the CDR3. CDR3 nucleotide sequence: TGTGCCAGCAGCTTAGTTGGGGGCGTAAATAATTCACCCCTCCACTTT. Its protein product is CASSLVGGVNNSPLHF.

This chain uses TRBV19 with TRBJ2-4; D is possibly TRBD2 (5 bases). The CDR3 is made up of 11 amino acids. CDR1 is LNHDA, CDR2 SQIVND, per germline (reference sequence). The CDR3, as DNA: TGTGCGACCGGGGTTGGAAACATTCAGTACTTC. Translating it yields CATGVGNIQYF.

The chain combines TRBV27 with TRBJ1-1; tentative D call: TRBD1 (5 bases). V shed 2 bases and J shed 5 bases, with 18 bases lying between them. The CDR3 is 16 amino acids. The germline CDR1 and CDR2 sequences are MNHEY and SMNVEV (reference sequence). CDR3 sequence: CASSLRGAGERTEAFF. The CDR3 coding sequence is TGTGCCAGCAGTTTACGAGGAGCGGGGGAGCGTACTGAAGCTTTCTTT.

The V gene is TRBV7-6, the J gene TRBJ1-6; D is perhaps TRBD1 (5 bases). Germline lookup yields CDR1 SGHVS and CDR2 FNYEAQ. V dropped 5 bases and J dropped 10 bases, with 15 bases sitting between them. The CDR3 sequence is 14 residues long. In nucleotides, the CDR3 is TGTGCCAGCAGCCATTGGGGGGGACGATCACCCCTCCACTTT. Its translation is CASSHWGGRSPLHF.

This chain connects TRBV19 to TRBJ1-2; unclear D gene. The CDR3 totals 12 residues. Trimming cost V 4 bases and J 4 bases, with 7 bases left between them. Germline loops: CDR1 LNHDA, CDR2 SQIVND (reference sequence). The CDR3 bases are TGTGCCAGTAGTAATATTGTCTATGGCTACACCTTC. Translation gives CASSNIVYGYTF.

The chain links TRBV5-1 to TRBJ2-2; 7 bases map to TRBD2. There are 16 residues in the CDR3. Germline lookup yields CDR1 SGHRS and CDR2 YFSETQ. After removal of 0 bases from V and 4 bases from J, the junction contained 6 bases not matched to a gene. CDR3 region: CASSLDWEGITGELFF. CDR3 bases: TGCGCCAGCAGCTTGGATTGGGAGGGGATCACCGGGGAGCTGTTTTTT. The variable domain in full, with the rest retrieved from reference TRBV5-1 and TRBJ2-2, is KAGVTQTPRYLIKTRGQQVTLSCSPISGHRSVSWYQQTPGQGLQFLFEYFSETQRNKGNFPGRFSGRQFSNSRSEMNVSTLELGDSALYLCASSLDWEGITGELFFGEGSRLTVL.

The chain uses TRBV28 and TRBJ2-7; 12 positions agree with TRBD2. Germline lookup yields CDR1 MDHEN and CDR2 SYDVKM. This CDR3 is built from 20 residues. The J segment lost 2 bases and the V segment lost 5 bases, leaving 19 bases of the junction unmatched. CDR3 residues: CASSHIRTSGAGKIAYEQYF. In nucleotides, the CDR3 is TGTGCCAGCAGTCACATAAGGACTAGCGGGGCTGGGAAAATCGCCTACGAGCAGTACTTC.

This chain connects TRBV7-2 to TRBJ2-7; D gene ambiguous. This CDR3 is 15 amino acids long. Germline V CDR1 and CDR2: SGHTA, FQGNSA. V lost 5 bases to trimming and J lost 1 base, with 15 bases between them. DNA of the CDR3: TGTGCCAGCAGCGACGCGACAAAAGGTTCCTACGAGCAGTACTTC. Its protein is CASSDATKGSYEQYF.

The chain uses TRBV3-1 (or the pseudogene TRBV3-2) and TRBJ1-4, with D possibly TRBD1 on 5 matching bases. V lost 5 bases and J 4 bases, leaving 17 bases between the germline ends. This CDR3 comprises 16 residues. CDR1 and CDR2 from the germline V gene are LGHDT and YNNKEL (reference sequence). The CDR3 DNA is TGTGCCAGCAGCGTCCGGGGCCGGACTATTAATGAAAAACTGTTTTTT. Its translation: CASSVRGRTINEKLFF.

V gene TRBV5-1 combines with J gene TRBJ1-3, with no clear D. Per germline, CDR1 SGHRS and CDR2 YFSETQ. Trimming left V 4 bases short and J 0 bases short, with 8 bases between. The CDR3 is made up of 14 amino acids. The CDR3 is CASSIGTSGNTIYF. CDR3 in DNA: TGCGCCAGCAGCATTGGTACCTCTGGAAACACCATATATTTT.

This clone was recorded once. The chain links TRBV10-3 to TRBJ2-3; TRBD2 agrees at 15 bases. V was clipped by 4 bases and J by 5 bases; unmatched bases: 7. Per the germline V gene, CDR1 is ENHRY and CDR2 is SYGVKD. The CDR3 runs to 17 residues. The CDR3 sequence is CAISGALGLAGGDTQYF. CDR3 DNA sequence: TGTGCCATCAGTGGAGCGTTGGGACTAGCGGGAGGAGATACGCAGTATTTT.

The table lists this clone with a few counts. The chain recombines TRBV3-1 (or the pseudogene TRBV3-2) with TRBJ2-3, with D unresolved. Germline CDR1 is LGHDT and CDR2 is YNNKEL (reference sequence). V was pared by 4 bases and J by 7 bases, with 15 bases between. The CDR3 is made up of 14 amino acids. The CDR3 DNA follows: TGTGCCAGCAGCCCCGCCGCAACGGGTAATACGCAGTATTTT. Its translation: CASSPAATGNTQYF.

The chain links TRBV6-4 to TRBJ1-2; a weak D match, TRBD1 (5 bases). This CDR3 has 13 amino acids. Per germline, CDR1 MRHNA and CDR2 SNTAGT. The V and J ends lost 11 bases and 5 bases respectively, with 18 bases between them. The CDR3 protein is CAAGPGFGYGYTF. The DNA of the CDR3 is TGTGCCGCAGGCCCAGGGTTCGGGTATGGCTACACCTTC.

This clone was detected once. This chain joins TRBV3-1 (or the pseudogene TRBV3-2) and TRBJ2-2; TRBD1 matches 8 bases. CDR1 and CDR2 (germline): LGHDT, YNNKEL (reference sequence). Trimming at V came to 1 base and at J to 4 bases, leaving 5 bases not matched to a gene. This CDR3 is built from 16 residues. CDR3 protein: CASSQAATGVTGELFF. CDR3 bases: TGTGCCAGCAGCCAAGCTGCGACAGGGGTCACCGGGGAGCTGTTTTTT.

This clone was detected once. The V gene is TRBV9, the J gene TRBJ1-4; no firm D call. V was pared by 4 bases and J by 0 bases, with 10 bases between. The germline V gene encodes CDR1 SGDLS and CDR2 YYNGEE. The CDR3 has 15 residues. CDR3: CASSLGFATNEKLFF. DNA for the CDR3: TGTGCCAGCAGCTTGGGATTTGCAACTAATGAAAAACTGTTTTTT.

The chain combines TRBV5-1 with TRBJ1-2, with a possible D match to TRBD1 (5 bases). Trimming took off 0 bases at V and 3 bases at J, with 12 bases between the two ends. Germline assignment: CDR1 SGHRS and CDR2 YFSETQ. The CDR3 loop spans 15 amino acids. DNA of the CDR3: TGCGCCAGCAGCTTGGTCCCGGGGGGGGACTATGGCTACACCTTC. Residues: CASSLVPGGDYGYTF.